This T cell receptor beta chain was sequenced during a study of blood T cell repertoires in COVID-19. Across the study: Sites across the United States, Italy and Spain contributed samples from acute and convalescent COVID-19.

The CDR3 is made up of 14 amino acids. Looked up from germline, CDR1 is MNHEY and CDR2 is SMNVEV (reference sequence). The V gene end was trimmed by 5 bases and the J gene end by 4 bases; junction bases not matched to a gene: 7. Using immunoSEQ multiplex PCR, the repertoire was profiled, and TCRdb retains in-frame clones only, with some absent. The data hold more than 200,000 clones, with approximately 82% observed a single time. Sequencing used peripheral blood. This receptor was taken from a woman of 80 years or more with active or convalescent COVID-19. The chain recombines TRBV27 with TRBJ1-2; 7 nucleotides agree with TRBD1. In nucleotides, the CDR3 is TGTGCCAGCAGTCCTTCCGGGACAGCCTATGGCTACACCTTC. Translated: CASSPSGTAYGYTF.